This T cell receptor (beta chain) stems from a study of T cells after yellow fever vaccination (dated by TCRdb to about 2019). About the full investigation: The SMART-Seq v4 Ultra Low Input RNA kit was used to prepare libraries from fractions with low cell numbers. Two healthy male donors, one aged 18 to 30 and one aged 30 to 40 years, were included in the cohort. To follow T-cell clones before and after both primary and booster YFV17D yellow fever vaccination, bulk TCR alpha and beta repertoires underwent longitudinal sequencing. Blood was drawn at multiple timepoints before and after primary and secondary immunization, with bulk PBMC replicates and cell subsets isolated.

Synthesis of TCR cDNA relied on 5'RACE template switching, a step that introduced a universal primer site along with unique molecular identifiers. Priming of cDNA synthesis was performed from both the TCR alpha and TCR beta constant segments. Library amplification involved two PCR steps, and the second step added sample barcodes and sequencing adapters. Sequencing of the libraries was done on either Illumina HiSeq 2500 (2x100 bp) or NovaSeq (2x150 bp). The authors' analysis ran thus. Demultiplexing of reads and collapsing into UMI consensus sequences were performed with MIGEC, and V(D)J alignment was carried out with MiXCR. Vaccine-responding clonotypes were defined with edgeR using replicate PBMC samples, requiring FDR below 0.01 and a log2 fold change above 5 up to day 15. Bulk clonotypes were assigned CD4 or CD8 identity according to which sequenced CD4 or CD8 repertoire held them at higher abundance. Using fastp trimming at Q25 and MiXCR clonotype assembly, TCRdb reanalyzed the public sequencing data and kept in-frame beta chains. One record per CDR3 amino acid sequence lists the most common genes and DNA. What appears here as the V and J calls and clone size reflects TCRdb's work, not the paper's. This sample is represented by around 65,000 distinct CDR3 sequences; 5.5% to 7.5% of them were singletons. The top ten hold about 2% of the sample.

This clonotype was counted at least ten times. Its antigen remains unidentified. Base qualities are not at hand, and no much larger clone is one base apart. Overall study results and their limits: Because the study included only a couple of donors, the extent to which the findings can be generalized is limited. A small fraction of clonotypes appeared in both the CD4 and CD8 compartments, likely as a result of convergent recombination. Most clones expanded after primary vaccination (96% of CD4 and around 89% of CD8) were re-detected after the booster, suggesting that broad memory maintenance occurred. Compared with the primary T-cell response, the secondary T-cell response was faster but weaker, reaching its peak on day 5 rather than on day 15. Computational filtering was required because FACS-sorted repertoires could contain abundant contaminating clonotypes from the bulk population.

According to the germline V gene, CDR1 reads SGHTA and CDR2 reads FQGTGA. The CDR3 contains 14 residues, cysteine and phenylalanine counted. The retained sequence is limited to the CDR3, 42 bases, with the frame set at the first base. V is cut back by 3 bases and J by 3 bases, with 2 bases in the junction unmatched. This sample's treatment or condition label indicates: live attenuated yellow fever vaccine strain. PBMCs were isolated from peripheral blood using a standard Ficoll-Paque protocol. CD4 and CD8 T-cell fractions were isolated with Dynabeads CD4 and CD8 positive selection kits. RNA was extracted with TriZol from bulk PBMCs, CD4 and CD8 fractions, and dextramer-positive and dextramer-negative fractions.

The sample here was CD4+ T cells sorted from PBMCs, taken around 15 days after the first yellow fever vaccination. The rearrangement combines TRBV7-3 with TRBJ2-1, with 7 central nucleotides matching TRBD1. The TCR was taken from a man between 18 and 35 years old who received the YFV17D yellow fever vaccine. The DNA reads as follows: TGTGCCAGCAGCTTCCGGGACAGCTACAATGAGCAGTTCTTC. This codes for CASSFRDSYNEQFF.